This T cell receptor beta chain was identified during a study of T-cell reconstitution after alpha-beta-depleted transplantation in children. CDR1 and CDR2 from the germline V gene are SGHKS and YYEKEE (reference sequence). This CDR3 is built from 13 residues. The J segment lost 7 bases and the V segment lost 0 bases, leaving 1 base of the junction unmatched. The authors prepared the TCRbeta library with unique molecular identifiers. MiXCR, applied by TCRdb to the PCR reads, yields one record per CDR3 protein. The sample lists hundreds of thousands of distinct CDR3 sequences; 16% were seen once. This clonotype occurred many times.

This sequence originates from a human donor who donated a stem cell graft to a child with acute myeloid leukemia. This chain links TRBV5-5 with TRBJ2-4; TRBD1 agrees at 7 bases. The material sequenced was PBMCs from the stem cell graft donor, taken from the stem cell graft. The CDR3 loop is CASSLGGQNIQYF. The CDR3 coding sequence is TGTGCCAGCAGCTTGGGGGGACAGAACATTCAGTACTTC.